This TCR beta chain stems from a study of Ad26.COV2.S vaccination and SARS-CoV-2 variants. At the level of the study: Ad26.COV2.S, an intramuscular injection, was given once or twice 56 days apart.

V dropped 6 bases and J dropped 0 bases, with 15 bases sitting between them. Germline assignment: CDR1 MGHRA and CDR2 YSYEKL. The CDR3 has 15 residues. Assay: immunoSEQ multiplex PCR; the TCRdb copy retains only in-frame clones and omits some. The data hold hundreds of thousands of clones, with about 91% observed a single time. Findings of the study overall: A substantial breadth of spike-specific CD8+ and CD4+ T cell responses after vaccination has been reported. In TCR breadth and depth analyses, total T cell responses may have been underestimated.

Treatment described: 15 to 20 received Ad26.COV2.S at low or high dose, single or two shots; roughly 5 received placebo; per-sample allocation not given. Day 63 after the first vaccine or placebo injection was the time point for sampling. An Ad26 vector that expressed Wuhan-strain SARS-CoV-2 spike constituted the vaccine. As concerns this clone: Antigen unknown.

The starting material was peripheral blood, obtained in a trial of Ad26.COV2.S vaccine versus placebo. This TCR derives from a person aged 18-65 years who received the Ad26.COV2.S COVID-19 vaccine or a placebo. V usage is TRBV4-1 and J usage is TRBJ2-7; possible D gene TRBD1, 5 bases. The CDR3 protein is CASRQGVQSSYEQYF. The CDR3 bases are TGCGCCAGCAGGCAGGGTGTACAGAGCTCCTACGAGCAGTACTTC.